This is a list of T cell receptor beta chains from one sample in a study of metastatic and nonmetastatic thyroid tumors. TCRdb re-clonotyped the PCR reads via MiXCR. Of about 21,000 clones in the sample, 25% to 30% were seen once. Sequencing input: tumor tissue. The receptors shown here come from a male donor with papillary thyroid cancer or a benign thyroid nodule (not recorded which). Some clones in this sample may be carry-over from other donors' samples. CDR3s include the opening cysteine and the closing phenylalanine or tryptophan. Fields, in order: J gene, D gene, V gene, clone size, CDR3 protein, CDR3 DNA. A D gene is named only where the DNA matches it firmly. Expanded clones get a size class; other rows say once, few or many, or leave the size out.

>TRBJ1-4|-|TRBV11-3|-
CASSSPESRTNEKLFF
TGTGCCAGCAGCTCCCCCGAGAGCAGAACTAATGAAAAACTGTTTTTT
>TRBJ1-1|-|TRBV11-3|once
CASSFHTEAFF
TGTGCCAGCAGCTTCCATACTGAAGCTTTCTTT
>TRBJ2-2|-|TRBV10-1|many
CASSEAHAGAGELFF
TGCGCCAGCAGTGAGGCCCATGCAGGGGCCGGGGAGCTGTTTTTT
>TRBJ2-2|TRBD2|TRBV7-8|-
CASSFGASGANTGELFF
TGTGCCAGCAGCTTTGGGGCTAGCGGAGCGAACACCGGGGAGCTGTTTTTT
>TRBJ2-3|-|TRBV12-3/TRBV12-4|-
CASSFGLEGSLPTDTQYF
TGTGCCAGCAGTTTTGGTTTGGAGGGGTCTCTCCCAACAGATACGCAGTATTTT
>TRBJ1-3|TRBD1|TRBV2|-
CASRQGGSGNTIYF
TGTGCCAGCAGGCAGGGGGGCTCTGGAAACACCATATATTTT
>TRBJ2-5|-|TRBV12-3/TRBV12-4|few
CASSFFRGPGETQYF
TGTGCCAGCAGTTTTTTTAGAGGTCCGGGGGAGACCCAGTACTTC
>TRBJ1-4|TRBD1|TRBV6-1|-
CASLGYRGLDITNEKLFF
TGTGCCAGCCTAGGATACAGGGGGCTTGATATAACTAATGAAAAACTGTTTTTT
>TRBJ1-1|-|TRBV3-1|-
CASSQSHEQYF
TGTGCCAGCAGCCAATCTCATGAGCAGTACTTT
>TRBJ2-1|-|TRBV6-1|many
CATLPGTSYNEQFF
TGTGCCACCCTCCCGGGGACCTCCTACAATGAGCAGTTCTTC
>TRBJ2-1|TRBD2|TRBV6-1|many
CASSPSGAGGWSYNEQFF
TGTGCCAGCAGTCCAAGCGGGGCTGGAGGTTGGTCCTACAATGAGCAGTTCTTC
>TRBJ2-2|TRBD1|TRBV6-2/TRBV6-3|-
CASSSWTGANGELFF
TGTGCCAGCAGTTCCTGGACAGGCGCGAACGGGGAGCTGTTTTTT
>TRBJ1-5|-|TRBV5-1|-
CASSLLGQSNQPQHF
TGCGCCAGCAGCTTACTAGGACAGAGCAATCAGCCCCAGCATTTT
>TRBJ2-1|TRBD2|TRBV6-5|many
CASSWKAGAYNEQFF
TGTGCCAGCAGTTGGAAAGCGGGAGCCTACAATGAGCAGTTCTTC
>TRBJ1-1|-|TRBV2|few
CASAPFEESTEAFF
TGTGCCAGCGCACCATTCGAGGAGAGCACTGAAGCTTTCTTT
>TRBJ2-3|TRBD2|TRBV6-4|-
CASSDRTSGGRDTQYF
TGTGCCAGCAGTGACCGGACTAGCGGGGGGAGAGATACGCAGTATTTT
>TRBJ1-3|-|TRBV6-1|medium-sized
CASKQGSGNTIYF
TGTGCCAGCAAGCAGGGCTCTGGAAACACCATATATTTT
>TRBJ1-2|TRBD1|TRBV7-8|-
CASSLGGQGEMGGYTF
TGTGCCAGCAGCTTAGGGGGACAGGGGGAAATGGGTGGCTACACCTTC
>TRBJ2-7|TRBD2|TRBV11-2|-
CASSPPGLAGIEQYF
TGTGCCAGCAGCCCCCCGGGACTAGCGGGAATCGAGCAGTACTTC
>TRBJ2-2|TRBD1|TRBV6-6|few
CASSYRTGGGTGELFF
TGTGCCAGCAGTTATCGTACAGGGGGCGGCACCGGGGAGCTGTTTTTT
>TRBJ2-1|-|TRBV27|medium-sized
CASSLFGSSYNEQFF
TGTGCCAGCAGTTTATTTGGAAGCTCCTACAATGAGCAGTTCTTC
>TRBJ2-3|-|TRBV7-3|medium-sized
CASSLWGPYPDTQYF
TGTGCCAGCAGCTTATGGGGGCCTTACCCAGATACGCAGTATTTT
>TRBJ1-1|-|TRBV12-3/TRBV12-4|-
CAISLRRVNTEAFF
TGTGCCATCAGTTTGCGGCGGGTGAACACTGAAGCTTTCTTT
>TRBJ2-7|-|TRBV6-2/TRBV6-3|few
CASSYSRQGHEQYF
TGTGCCAGCAGTTACTCGCGGCAGGGCCACGAGCAGTACTTC
>TRBJ2-7|TRBD2|TRBV12-3/TRBV12-4|few
CASSLPLAGYEQYF
TGTGCCAGCAGTTTACCACTAGCGGGCTACGAGCAGTACTTC
>TRBJ1-6|-|TRBV7-9|few
CASSGNNSPLHF
TGTGCCAGCAGCGGAAATAATTCACCCCTCCACTTT
>TRBJ2-1|TRBD1|TRBV28|-
CASSLVTGTVSNEQFF
TGTGCCAGCAGTTTGGTGACCGGGACAGTGTCCAATGAGCAGTTCTTC
>TRBJ1-6|-|TRBV6-1|-
CASTLGLQSPLHF
TGTGCCAGCACCCTGGGACTACAGTCACCCCTCCACTTT
>TRBJ2-1|-|TRBV5-1|-
CASSLDRPPYNEQFF
TGCGCCAGCAGCTTGGATCGCCCACCCTACAATGAGCAGTTCTTC
>TRBJ1-2|-|TRBV7-6|-
CANSLGQGDGYTF
TGTGCCAACAGCTTGGGGCAGGGCGATGGCTACACCTTC
>TRBJ1-3|-|TRBV20-1|-
CSASAGEDGNTIYF
TGCAGTGCTAGTGCGGGGGAGGATGGAAACACCATATATTTT
>TRBJ1-2|TRBD1|TRBV30|many
CAWSVTRGLGYTF
TGTGCCTGGAGTGTAACGAGGGGGCTTGGCTACACCTTC
>TRBJ1-4|-|TRBV20-1|-
CSARITTNEKLFF
TGCAGTGCCAGAATTACAACTAATGAAAAACTGTTTTTT
>TRBJ2-7|TRBD1|TRBV14|medium-sized
CASSQRGTGIYEQYF
TGTGCCAGCAGCCAACGGGGGACAGGTATCTACGAGCAGTACTTC
>TRBJ1-5|-|TRBV24-1|few
CATTEGANQPQHF
TGTGCCACCACCGAGGGAGCAAATCAGCCCCAGCATTTT
>TRBJ2-2|-|TRBV5-1|few
CASSLGGTGELFF
TGCGCCAGCAGCTTGGGGGGGACCGGGGAGCTGTTTTTT
>TRBJ1-5|TRBD1|TRBV7-2|many
CASSFPDQTGGKNGNQPQHF
TGTGCCAGCAGCTTCCCAGACCAGACAGGGGGCAAAAATGGCAATCAGCCCCAGCATTTT
>TRBJ1-6|-|TRBV9|-
CASSVGRGDSPLHF
TGTGCCAGCAGCGTAGGCCGGGGCGATTCACCCCTCCACTTT
>TRBJ2-2|-|TRBV24-1|medium-sized
CATSDLSNTGELFF
TGTGCCACCAGTGATCTATCGAACACCGGGGAGCTGTTTTTT
>TRBJ2-1|-|TRBV7-3|many
CASSADSSYNEQFF
TGTGCCAGCAGCGCGGACAGTTCCTACAATGAGCAGTTCTTC
>TRBJ2-1|-|TRBV6-1|medium-sized
CASSPPVNEQFF
TGTGCCAGCAGTCCCCCCGTAAATGAGCAGTTCTTC
>TRBJ1-1|-|TRBV6-1|-
CASRLRLMNTEAFF
TGTGCCAGCCGGCTTCGGCTGATGAACACTGAAGCTTTCTTT
>TRBJ2-2|TRBD1|TRBV6-1|few
CASSRGQAETGELFF
TGTGCCAGCAGTCGTGGACAGGCGGAAACCGGGGAGCTGTTTTTT
>TRBJ1-4|TRBD1|TRBV28|few
CASSRPTQGSLWEKLFF
TGTGCCAGCAGCCGACCCACACAGGGGTCCCTTTGGGAAAAACTGTTTTTT
>TRBJ2-7|TRBD1|TRBV20-1|-
CSAYSGQGNTYEQYF
TGCAGTGCTTACTCCGGACAGGGTAATACCTACGAGCAGTACTTC
>TRBJ2-3|-|TRBV20-1|-
CSARTGTGTDTQYF
TGCAGTGCTAGAACAGGGACGGGCACAGATACGCAGTATTTT
>TRBJ2-5|-|TRBV7-9|-
CASTPGDFQETKYF
TGTGCCAGCACCCCAGGGGATTTCCAAGAGACCAAGTACTTC
>TRBJ2-1|TRBD2|TRBV6-1|few
CASIPAGEYNEQFF
TGTGCCAGCATCCCAGCGGGGGAGTACAATGAGCAGTTCTTC